This TCR beta chain was captured in a study of blood T cell repertoires in COVID-19 (dated by TCRdb to about 2020). Broadly, across the study: Samples covering the acute and convalescent phases of COVID-19 were provided by collaborators in the United States, Italy and Spain. The prospective study material was composed of cDNA or gDNA derived from T cells, B-cell-depleted T cells, or PBMCs. The sample metadata nearly always contained a de-identified subject ID, COVID-19 status, age in years and sex. Where HLA class I and class II types were available, the types were taken from metadata supplied by the sample provider, not from assay-based typing. The repertoires were released in a freely available public database intended as a resource for research on the immune response to SARS-CoV-2. The samples were drawn from two sources: the first 160 participants of the ongoing ImmuneRACE study, and 1,254 subjects contributed by 6 global collaborators. Deeply sampled blood TCRbeta repertoires from subjects exposed to, actively infected with, or recovered from COVID-19 were included in the dataset.

In regard to this clone: What this receptor recognizes is not known. No much larger clone is present one base from it, and per-base qualities are unavailable.

TCRbeta CDR3 regions were amplified from genomic DNA using the immunoSEQ Assay, a bias-controlled multiplex PCR. Under the source paper's analysis protocol: Nucleated cell counts per sample were estimated from amplification of reference gene primers within the assay. Sequence reads were collapsed and filtered to measure the absolute abundance of every unique TCRbeta CDR3 rearrangement. For each sample, productive Simpson clonality was calculated as the square root of Simpson's diversity index over productive rearrangements. In TCRdb, the immuneACCESS table is reduced to in-frame sequences with V and J assigned. These tables do not hold every clone; where another copy was compared, an unresolved V gene accounts for under half, and the others remain unexplained. D and trimming come from the DNA, and the V and J calls and clone size come from that table. This sample holds about 250,000 clones; 70% to 90% were observed only once. 3% of the sample lies in the top ten.

Overall study outcomes, separate from this receptor: How much clinical and demographic metadata was included differed by source and by participant, and the metadata was provided uncurated.

Each collaborating institution followed its own protocols to collect whole blood in K2EDTA tubes. For TCRbeta analysis, collaborators shipped samples in one of three forms: frozen whole blood, isolated PBMCs, or DNA extracted from either of those sample types. Trimming removed 7 bases from V and 2 bases from J, leaving 15 bases between the germline ends. From its cysteine to its phenylalanine, the CDR3 spans 13 amino acids. Kept here is only the CDR3 DNA, which spans 39 bases and is read in frame from base 1. From a lookup of the germline V gene, CDR1 and CDR2 are SQVTM and ANQGSEA. The sequence links TRBV29-1 to TRBJ2-7, and perhaps TRBD1 as D gene, on 8 matching bases. The sample consisted of peripheral blood. The origin of this receptor is a young man with active or convalescent COVID-19. In nucleotides, the sequence is TGCAGCGGTGGACAGGGAGGGGCCTACGAGCAGTACTTC. Its protein product is CSGGQGGAYEQYF.